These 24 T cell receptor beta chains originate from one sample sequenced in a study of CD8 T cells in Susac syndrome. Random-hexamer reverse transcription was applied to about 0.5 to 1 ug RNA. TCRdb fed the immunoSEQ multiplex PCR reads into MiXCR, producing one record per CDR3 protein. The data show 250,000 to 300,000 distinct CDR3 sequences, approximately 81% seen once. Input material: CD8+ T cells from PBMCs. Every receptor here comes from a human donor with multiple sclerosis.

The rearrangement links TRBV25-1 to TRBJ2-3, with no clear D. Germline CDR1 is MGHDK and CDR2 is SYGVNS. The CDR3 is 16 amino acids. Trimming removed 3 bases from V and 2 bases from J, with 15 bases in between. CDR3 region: CASSDPRRRDTDTQYF. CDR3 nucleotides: TGTGCCAGCAGTGACCCCCGGCGCCGTGACACAGATACGCAGTATTTT.

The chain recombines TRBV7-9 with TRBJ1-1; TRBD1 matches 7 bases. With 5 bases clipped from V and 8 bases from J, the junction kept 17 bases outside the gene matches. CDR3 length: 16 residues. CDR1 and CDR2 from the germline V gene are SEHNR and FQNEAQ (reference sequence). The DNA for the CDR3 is TGTGCCAGCAGCCTACGGGACAGCGGATTCTTACCCGAAGCTTTCTTT. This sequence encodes CASSLRDSGFLPEAFF.

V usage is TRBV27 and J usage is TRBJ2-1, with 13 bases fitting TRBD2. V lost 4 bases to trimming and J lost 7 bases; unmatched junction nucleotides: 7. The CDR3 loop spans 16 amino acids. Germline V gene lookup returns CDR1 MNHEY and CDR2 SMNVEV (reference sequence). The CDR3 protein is CASSWLLAGGPNEQFF. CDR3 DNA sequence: TGTGCCAGCAGTTGGTTACTAGCGGGAGGGCCGAATGAGCAGTTCTTC.

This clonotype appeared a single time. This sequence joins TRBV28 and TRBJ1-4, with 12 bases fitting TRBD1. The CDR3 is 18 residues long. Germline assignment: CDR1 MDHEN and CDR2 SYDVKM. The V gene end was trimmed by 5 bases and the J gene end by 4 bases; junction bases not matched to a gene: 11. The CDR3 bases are TGTGCCAGCAGTACCCGGGACAGGGGGCGCAGGGATAATGAAAAACTGTTTTTT. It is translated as CASSTRDRGRRDNEKLFF.

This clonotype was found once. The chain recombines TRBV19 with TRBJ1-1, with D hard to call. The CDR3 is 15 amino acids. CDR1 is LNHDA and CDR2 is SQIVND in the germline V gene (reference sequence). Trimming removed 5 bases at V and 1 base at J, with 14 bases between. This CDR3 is CASSSHLVANTEAFF. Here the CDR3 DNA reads TGTGCCAGTAGTTCCCATCTGGTTGCGAACACTGAAGCTTTCTTT.

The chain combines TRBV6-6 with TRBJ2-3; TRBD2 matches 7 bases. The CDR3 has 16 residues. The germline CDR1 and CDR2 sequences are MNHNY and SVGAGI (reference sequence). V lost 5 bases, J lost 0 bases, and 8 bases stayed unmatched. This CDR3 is CASSHRLALSTDTQYF. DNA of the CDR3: TGTGCCAGCAGTCACCGACTAGCCCTGAGCACAGATACGCAGTATTTT.

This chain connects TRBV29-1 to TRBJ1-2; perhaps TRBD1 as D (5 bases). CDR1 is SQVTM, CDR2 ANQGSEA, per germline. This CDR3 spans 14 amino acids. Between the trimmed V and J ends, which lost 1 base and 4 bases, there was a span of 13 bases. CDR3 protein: CSVEGLAGLYGYTF. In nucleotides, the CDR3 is TGCAGCGTTGAAGGCTTGGCAGGGCTCTATGGCTACACCTTC.

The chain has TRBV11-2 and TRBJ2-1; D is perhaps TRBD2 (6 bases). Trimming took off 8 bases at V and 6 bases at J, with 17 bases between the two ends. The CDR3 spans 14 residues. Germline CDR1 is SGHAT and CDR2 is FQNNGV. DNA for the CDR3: TGTGCCAGCGCCGATGGGTCGGGAGTCAATGAGCAGTTCTTC. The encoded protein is CASADGSGVNEQFF.

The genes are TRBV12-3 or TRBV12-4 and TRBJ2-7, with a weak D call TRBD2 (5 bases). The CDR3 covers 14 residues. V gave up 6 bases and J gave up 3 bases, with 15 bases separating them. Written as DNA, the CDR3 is TGTGCCAGCAGCCGCCGGGGTGGGGACTACGAGCAGTACTTC. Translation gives CASSRRGGDYEQYF.

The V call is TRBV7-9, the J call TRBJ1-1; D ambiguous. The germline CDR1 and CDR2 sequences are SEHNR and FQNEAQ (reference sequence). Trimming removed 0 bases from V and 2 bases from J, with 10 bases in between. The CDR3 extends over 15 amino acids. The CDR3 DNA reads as TGTGCCAGCAGCTTAGCGGTCGGCGGAAACACTGAAGCTTTCTTT. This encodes CASSLAVGGNTEAFF. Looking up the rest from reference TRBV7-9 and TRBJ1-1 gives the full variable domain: DTGVSQNPRHKITKRGQNVTFRCDPISEHNRLYWYRQTLGQGPEFLTYFQNEAQLEKSRLLSDRFSAERPKGSFSTLEIQRTEQGDSAMYLCASSLAVGGNTEAFFGQGTRLTVV.

The CDR3 region is CASTHSSERITDTQYF. In DNA, the CDR3 is TGTGCCAGCACCCACTCTAGCGAGCGCATCACAGATACGCAGTATTTT. The chain joins TRBV12-3 or TRBV12-4 to TRBJ2-3; D might be TRBD2 (6 bases). CDR3 length: 16 residues. The germline V and J ends were trimmed by 7 bases and 2 bases, with 19 bases remaining between them.

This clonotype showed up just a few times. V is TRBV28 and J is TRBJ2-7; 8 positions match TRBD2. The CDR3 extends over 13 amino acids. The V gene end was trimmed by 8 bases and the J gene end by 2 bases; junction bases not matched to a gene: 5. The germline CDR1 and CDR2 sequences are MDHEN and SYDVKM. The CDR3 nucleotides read TGTGCCAGCCGCGGGCGGGAGGCCTACGAGCAGTACTTC. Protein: CASRGREAYEQYF.

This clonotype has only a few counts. The CDR3 loop is CASSYSRREAFF. CDR3 DNA: TGTGCCAGCAGTTACTCTAGGCGTGAAGCTTTCTTT. This rearrangement joins TRBV6-2 or TRBV6-3 to TRBJ1-1, with D unresolved. The V end was cut by 0 bases, the J end by 7 bases, with 6 bases between. CDR1 and CDR2 from the germline V gene are MNHEY and SVGEGT. CDR3 length: 12 amino acids.

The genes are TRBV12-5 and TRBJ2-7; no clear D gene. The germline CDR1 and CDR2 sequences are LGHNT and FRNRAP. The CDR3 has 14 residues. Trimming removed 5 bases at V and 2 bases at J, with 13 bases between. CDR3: CASGPPAGPYEQYF. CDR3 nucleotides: TGTGCTAGTGGTCCCCCTGCCGGACCCTACGAGCAGTACTTC.

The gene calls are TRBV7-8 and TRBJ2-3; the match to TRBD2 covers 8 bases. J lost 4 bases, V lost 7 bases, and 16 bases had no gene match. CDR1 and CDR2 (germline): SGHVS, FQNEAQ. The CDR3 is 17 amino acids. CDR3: CASTLWEAGVLADTQYF. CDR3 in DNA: TGTGCCAGCACCTTGTGGGAAGCGGGAGTTCTTGCAGATACGCAGTATTTT. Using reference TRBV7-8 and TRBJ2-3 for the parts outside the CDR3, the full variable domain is GAGVSQSPRYKVAKRGQDVALRCDPISGHVSLFWYQQALGQGPEFLTYFQNEAQLDKSGLPSDRFFAERPEGSVSTLKIQRTQQEDSAVYLCASTLWEAGVLADTQYFGPGTRLTVL.

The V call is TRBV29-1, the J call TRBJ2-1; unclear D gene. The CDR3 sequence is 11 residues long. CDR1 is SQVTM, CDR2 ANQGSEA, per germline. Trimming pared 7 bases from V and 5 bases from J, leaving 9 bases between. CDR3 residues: CSGSRDNEQFF. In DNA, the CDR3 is TGCAGCGGCTCACGGGACAATGAGCAGTTCTTC.

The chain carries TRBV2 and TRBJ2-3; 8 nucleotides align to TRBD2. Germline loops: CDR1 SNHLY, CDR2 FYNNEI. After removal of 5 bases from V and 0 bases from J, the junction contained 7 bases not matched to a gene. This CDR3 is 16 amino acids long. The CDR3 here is CASSFPASGSTDTQYF. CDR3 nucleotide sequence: TGTGCCAGCAGTTTCCCGGCTAGCGGGAGCACAGATACGCAGTATTTT.

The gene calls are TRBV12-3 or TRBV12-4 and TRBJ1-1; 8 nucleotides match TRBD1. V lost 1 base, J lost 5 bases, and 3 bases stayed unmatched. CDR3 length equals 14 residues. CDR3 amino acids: CASSLGTGITEAFF. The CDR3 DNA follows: TGTGCCAGCAGTTTAGGGACAGGGATTACTGAAGCTTTCTTT.

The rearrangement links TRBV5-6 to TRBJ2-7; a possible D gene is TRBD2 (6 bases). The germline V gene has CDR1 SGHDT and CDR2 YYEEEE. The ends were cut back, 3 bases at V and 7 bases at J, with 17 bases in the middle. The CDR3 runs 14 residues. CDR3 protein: CASSWDSLGWEQYF. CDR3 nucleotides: TGTGCCAGCAGCTGGGACTCGTTAGGGTGGGAGCAGTACTTC.

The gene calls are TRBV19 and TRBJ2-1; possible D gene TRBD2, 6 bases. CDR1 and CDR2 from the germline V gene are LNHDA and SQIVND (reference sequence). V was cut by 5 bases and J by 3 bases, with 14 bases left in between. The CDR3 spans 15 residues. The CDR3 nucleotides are TGTGCCAGTAGTCCCCCGGGACTGGGCTACAATGAGCAGTTCTTC. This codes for CASSPPGLGYNEQFF.

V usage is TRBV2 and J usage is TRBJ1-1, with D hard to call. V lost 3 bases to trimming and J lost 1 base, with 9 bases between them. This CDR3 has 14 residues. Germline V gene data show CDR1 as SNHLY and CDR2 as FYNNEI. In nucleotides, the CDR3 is TGTGCCAGCAGTGAGGAGGGCCGGAACACTGAAGCTTTCTTT. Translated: CASSEEGRNTEAFF.

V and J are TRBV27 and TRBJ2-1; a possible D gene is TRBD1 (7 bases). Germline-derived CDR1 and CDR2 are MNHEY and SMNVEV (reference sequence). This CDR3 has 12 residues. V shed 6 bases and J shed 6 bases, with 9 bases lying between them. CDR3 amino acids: CASRQGGNEQFF. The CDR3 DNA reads TGTGCCAGCAGGCAGGGGGGCAATGAGCAGTTCTTC.

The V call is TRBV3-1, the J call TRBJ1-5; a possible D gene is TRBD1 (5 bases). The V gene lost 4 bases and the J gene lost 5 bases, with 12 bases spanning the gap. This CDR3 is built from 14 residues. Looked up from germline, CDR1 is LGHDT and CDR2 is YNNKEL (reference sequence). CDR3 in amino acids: CASSPRDAYQPQHF. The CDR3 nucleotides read TGTGCCAGCAGCCCCCGGGACGCCTATCAGCCCCAGCATTTT.

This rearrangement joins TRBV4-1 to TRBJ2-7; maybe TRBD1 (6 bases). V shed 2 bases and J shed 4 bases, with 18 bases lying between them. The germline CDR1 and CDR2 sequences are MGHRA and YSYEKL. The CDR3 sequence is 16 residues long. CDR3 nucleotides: TGCGCCAGCAGCCAATTAACCGGGACACTTCTTTACGAGCAGTACTTC. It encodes CASSQLTGTLLYEQYF.